The 11 T cell receptor beta chains listed next were all sequenced from one sample in a study of early T cells in non-severe SARS-CoV-2 infection. TCRdb itself ran the 5' RACE reads through MiXCR, one entry per CDR3 protein. The data contain some 89,000 distinct CDR3 sequences, 11% of them singletons. The starting material was whole blood, obtained at baseline. Receptors originate from an adult who was a healthcare worker with PCR-confirmed SARS-CoV-2 infection or an uninfected control (not recorded which).

This clonotype was counted ten times or more. V is TRBV24-1 and J is TRBJ1-2, with TRBD1 identical over 9 bases. CDR3 size: 16 residues. Germline loops: CDR1 KGHDR, CDR2 SFDVKD. J was trimmed by 2 bases and V by 3 bases; bases with no gene match: 6. CDR3 DNA: TGTGCCACCAGTGATGGGACAGGGCGGTCCAACTATGGCTACACCTTC. Residues: CATSDGTGRSNYGYTF.

In this sample, this clonotype turned up a few times. This chain connects TRBV5-1 to TRBJ1-4, with D possibly being TRBD1 (6 bases). The germline V gene encodes CDR1 SGHRS and CDR2 YFSETQ. This CDR3 is 15 amino acids long. Trimming stripped 0 bases from V and 7 bases from J, with 13 bases between. DNA for the CDR3: TGCGCCAGCAGCTTGGGCCAAGGAGGGGGTGAAAAACTGTTTTTT. It yields the protein CASSLGQGGGEKLFF.

This clonotype was counted between two and nine times. The CDR3 sequence: CASTLGRGNTEAFF. The CDR3 DNA follows: TGTGCCAGCACCCTCGGTAGGGGGAACACTGAAGCTTTCTTT. V gene TRBV12-3 or TRBV12-4 combines with J gene TRBJ1-1; a weak D match, TRBD1 (5 bases). Between the trimmed V and J ends, which lost 7 bases and 1 base, there was a span of 13 bases. The CDR3 runs to 14 residues.

This clonotype was counted ten times or more. The V and J genes are TRBV27 and TRBJ2-1; the match to TRBD1 covers 9 bases. The CDR3 extends over 14 amino acids. With 2 bases clipped from V and 9 bases from J, the junction kept 5 bases outside the gene matches. Germline CDR1 MNHEY, CDR2 SMNVEV (reference sequence). CDR3 region: CASSLIGTGFEQFF. CDR3 coding DNA: TGTGCCAGCAGTTTAATAGGGACAGGGTTTGAGCAGTTCTTC.

Many counts were recorded for this clonotype. The chain couples TRBV28 to TRBJ1-4; D ambiguous. Trimming took off 6 bases at V and 0 bases at J, with 8 bases between the two ends. This CDR3 is 14 amino acids long. CDR1 and CDR2 (germline): MDHEN, SYDVKM. The CDR3 DNA is TGTGCCAGCAGCCCAGTGACAACTAATGAAAAACTGTTTTTT. Encoded protein: CASSPVTTNEKLFF.

The rearrangement joins TRBV3-1 to TRBJ2-3; D may be TRBD2 (5 bases). The germline gives CDR1 LGHDT, CDR2 YNNKEL (reference sequence). The CDR3 runs to 14 residues. The ends were cut back, 0 bases at V and 4 bases at J, with 8 bases in the middle. The CDR3 region has the DNA TGTGCCAGCAGCCAAGACCTAGCTTCAGATACGCAGTATTTT. It translates to CASSQDLASDTQYF.

This clonotype showed up many times. The chain links TRBV29-1 to TRBJ2-1; D uncertain. The CDR3 totals 14 residues. V lost 1 base and J lost 6, with 13 bases in between. Germline lookup yields CDR1 SQVTM and CDR2 ANQGSEA. CDR3 DNA sequence: TGCAGCGTTGAAGGACAACAGACCCTCAATGAGCAGTTCTTC. Translating gives CSVEGQQTLNEQFF.

There are a few counts of this clonotype. This chain connects TRBV29-1 to TRBJ2-3, with 10 nucleotides matching TRBD1. Germline V lookup: CDR1 SQVTM, CDR2 ANQGSEA. The CDR3 totals 12 residues. Germline trimming cut 7 bases from V and 6 bases from J; bases unmatched to any gene: 4. The CDR3 DNA is TGCAGCGCTGGGACAGGGGAGGATACGCAGTATTTT. This codes for CSAGTGEDTQYF.

The V gene is TRBV20-1, the J gene TRBJ2-1; D gene ambiguous. The V gene lost 6 bases and the J gene lost 6 bases, with 15 bases spanning the gap. The CDR3 runs to 13 residues. Germline lookup yields CDR1 DFQATT and CDR2 SNEGSKA (reference sequence). The DNA of the CDR3 is TGCAGTGCCGATGGATACGGTTTCAATGAGCAGTTCTTC. It encodes CSADGYGFNEQFF.

This clonotype was observed a handful of times. The chain uses TRBV14 and TRBJ2-2; unclear D gene. There are 16 residues in the CDR3. CDR1 is SGHDN, CDR2 FVKESK, per germline. Trimming removed 2 bases at V and 1 base at J, with 11 bases between. The CDR3 region is CASSQWKRMNTGELFF. CDR3 coding DNA: TGTGCCAGCAGCCAATGGAAGCGTATGAACACCGGGGAGCTGTTTTTT.

This clonotype has a handful of counts. V is TRBV12-3 or TRBV12-4 and J is TRBJ2-1; TRBD2 matches 13 bases. Unmatched junction bases numbered 7, after V lost 6 bases and J lost 2 bases. The length of the CDR3 is 17 residues. CDR3 DNA: TGTGCCAGCAGCCGGCCGGGACTAGCGGGAACCTACAATGAGCAGTTCTTC. Protein product: CASSRPGLAGTYNEQFF.